The 19 T cell receptor beta chains below all came from one sample that was sequenced in a study of blood T cells in healthy people across ages. Then a second PCR, running about 6 to 12 cycles, was carried out with a sample-barcoded 5' primer and a J-beta primer mix. Each CDR3 protein gets one entry after TCRdb re-called the 5' RACE reads with MiXCR. The sample shows about 1.7 million distinct CDR3 sequences, approximately 28% of them seen only once. Sequenced: blood. The receptors were gathered from a woman in her twenties or thirties in good health.

This clonotype was counted between two and nine times. The chain couples TRBV18 to TRBJ2-7, with a weak D call TRBD1 (8 bases). V was pared by 3 bases and J by 6 bases, with 15 bases between. Germline CDR1 is KGHSH and CDR2 is LQKENI. This CDR3 comprises 14 residues. This CDR3 reads CASSPAQGEGEQYF. In DNA, the CDR3 is TGTGCCAGCTCACCTGCACAGGGGGAGGGCGAGCAGTACTTC.

There are a few counts of this clonotype. The chain combines TRBV2 with TRBJ2-5; D is perhaps TRBD1 (6 bases). The CDR3 totals 14 residues. Trimming took 7 bases from V and 3 from J, leaving 15 bases between them. Germline CDR1 reads SNHLY; CDR2 reads FYNNEI. The CDR3 reads CASNQAGEEETQYF. The CDR3, as DNA: TGTGCCAGCAATCAAGCAGGGGAAGAAGAGACCCAGTACTTC.

The V gene is TRBV11-2, the J gene TRBJ2-1; 10 nucleotides match TRBD2. The CDR3 totals 17 residues. Trimming cost V 7 bases and J 8 bases; bases outside gene matches: 17. Germline CDR1 reads SGHAT; CDR2 reads FQNNGV. Here the CDR3 reads CASNWRLGSGGAYEQFF. Here the CDR3 DNA reads TGTGCCAGCAACTGGCGACTGGGAAGCGGGGGGGCGTATGAGCAGTTCTTC.

This chain uses TRBV27 with TRBJ2-3, with TRBD2 matching 9 bases. With 5 bases clipped from V and 6 bases from J, the junction kept 12 bases outside the gene matches. Per the germline V gene, CDR1 is MNHEY and CDR2 is SMNVEV (reference sequence). The CDR3 loop spans 16 amino acids. In DNA, the CDR3 is TGTGCCAGCAGTCTCTCAGGCGGGAGGGCCGCGGATACGCAGTATTTT. Protein sequence: CASSLSGGRAADTQYF.

This clonotype appeared a few times. Relative to the germline gene, one junction end is altered; a read error may explain this. The V call is TRBV7-2, the J call TRBJ2-7, with D tentatively TRBD1 or TRBD2 (5 bases each). The CDR3 length is 12 residues. The V gene's germline CDR1 is SGHTA and CDR2 FQGNSA. This chain's CDR3 is CASSFRGYKQYF. The CDR3 nucleotides read TGTGCCAGCAGCTTCCGGGGCTACAAGCAGTACTTC.

This rearrangement joins TRBV5-5 to TRBJ2-1; 9 positions agree with TRBD1. Trimming at V came to 5 bases and at J to 5 bases, leaving 5 bases not matched to a gene. This CDR3 is 14 amino acids long. Germline CDR1 and CDR2: SGHKS and YYEKEE (reference sequence). The CDR3 DNA sequence: TGTGCCAGCAGTTACGACAGGGGGGACAATGAGCAGTTCTTC. It yields the protein CASSYDRGDNEQFF.

In its sample, this clonotype was seen many times. CDR3 DNA sequence: TGTGCCAGCAGTTACTCGGGACAGGGCTACGAGCAGTACTTC. This translates into CASSYSGQGYEQYF. The chain has TRBV6-5 and TRBJ2-7, with 9 bases that match TRBD1. CDR1 is MNHEY, CDR2 SVGAGI, per germline. CDR3 size: 14 residues. Losses at the gene ends were 0 bases for V and 3 bases for J; bases not matched to a gene: 0.

The V and J genes are TRBV7-6 and TRBJ2-3; TRBD2 aligns across 7 bases. V was clipped by 1 base and J by 3 bases; unmatched bases: 7. This CDR3 region has 16 residues. Looked up from germline, CDR1 is SGHVS and CDR2 is FNYEAQ. CDR3 sequence: CASSLGRAGVTDTQYF. The DNA for the CDR3 is TGTGCCAGCAGCTTAGGCAGGGCGGGGGTTACAGATACGCAGTATTTT.

CDR3 residues: CASSFGEASGNEQFF. The CDR3 coding sequence is TGCGCCAGCAGCTTTGGCGAGGCTTCAGGGAATGAGCAGTTCTTC. V gene TRBV5-1 combines with J gene TRBJ2-1; D may be TRBD1 (5 bases). The CDR3 has 15 residues. Trimming took 2 bases from V and 7 from J, leaving 16 bases between them. Germline lookup yields CDR1 SGHRS and CDR2 YFSETQ.

This clonotype was seen once. V usage is TRBV7-3 and J usage is TRBJ1-1; tentatively, D is TRBD1 (6 bases). The CDR3 runs to 14 residues. From germline, CDR1 is SGHTA and CDR2 FQGTGA. V dropped 1 base and J dropped 4 bases, with 10 bases sitting between them. The CDR3 nucleotides are TGTGCCAGCAGCTTAATCGGGGGCACCACTGAAGCTTTCTTT. The encoded protein is CASSLIGGTTEAFF. Full variable domain (outside the CDR3, taken from reference TRBV7-3 and TRBJ1-1): GAGVSQTPSNKVTEKGKYVELRCDPISGHTALYWYRQSLGQGPEFLIYFQGTGAADDSGLPNDRFFAVRPEGSVSTLKIQRTERGDSAVYLCASSLIGGTTEAFFGQGTRLTVV.

A remark on this clonotype: A read error may be the cause here, since a much bigger clone is one base away. The V gene is TRBV6-6, the J gene TRBJ2-7; TRBD2 matches at 13 bases. Germline assignment: CDR1 MNHNY and CDR2 SVGAGI (reference sequence). CDR3 length: 17 amino acids. The V segment lost 6 bases and the J segment 2 bases; nucleotides outside the gene matches: 10. The CDR3 bases are TGTGCCAGCAGCGCCGGGACTAGCGGGAAAAAAACCTACGAGCAGTACTTC. This codes for CASSAGTSGKKTYEQYF.

In this sample, this clonotype turned up many times. The J gene is TRBJ2-3, the V gene TRBV5-1; tentatively, D is TRBD1 or TRBD2 (5 bases each). Germline V CDR1 and CDR2: SGHRS, YFSETQ. Trimming took off 7 bases at V and 6 bases at J, with 24 bases between the two ends. The CDR3 loop spans 16 amino acids. The CDR3 loop is CASGPPGPRVVDTQYF. In DNA form, the CDR3 reads TGCGCCAGCGGTCCTCCGGGACCCCGAGTAGTGGATACGCAGTATTTT.

The V and J genes are TRBV13 and TRBJ1-4, with D maybe TRBD1 (5 bases). The CDR3 is made up of 14 amino acids. Germline lookup yields CDR1 PRHDT and CDR2 FYEKMQ (reference sequence). Trimming removed 5 bases from V and 6 bases from J, with 13 bases in between. The chain's CDR3 is CASSHGGGDEKLFF. CDR3 coding DNA: TGTGCCAGCAGCCATGGGGGAGGAGATGAAAAACTGTTTTTT.

As concerns this clonotype: This may stem from a read error, because a much larger clone lies one nucleotide away. The missing conserved phenylalanine or tryptophan at the end of this CDR3 makes a read error likely. V is TRBV20-1 and J is TRBJ2-4, with 10 bases identical to TRBD1. This CDR3 spans 18 amino acids. Per the germline V gene, CDR1 is DFQATT and CDR2 is SNEGSKA (reference sequence). Germline trimming cut 3 bases from V and 0 bases from J; bases unmatched to any gene: 11. The CDR3 bases are TGCAGTGCTAGCCCGGGACAGGGGAGCCTCATAGCCAAAAACATTCAGTACGTC. Its translation is CSASPGQGSLIAKNIQYV.

V and J are TRBV6-2 or TRBV6-3 and TRBJ2-7; maybe TRBD1 (6 bases). This CDR3 is 15 amino acids long. V lost 5 bases to trimming and J lost 4 bases, with 18 bases between them. CDR1 MNHEY and CDR2 SVGEGT come from the germline V gene. The DNA for the CDR3 is TGTGCCAGCAGTACTACCGCCCCAGGGGTATACGAGCAGTACTTC. This gives the protein CASSTTAPGVYEQYF.

Comment on this clonotype: Just one base apart from a much larger clone, this may be a read error. This rearrangement joins TRBV10-3 to TRBJ2-5; 7 bases line up with TRBD1. From germline, CDR1 is ENHRY and CDR2 SYGVKD. This CDR3 region has 12 residues. The CDR3 coding sequence is TGTGTCATCAGGGATACAGGGGAAGAGCAGTACTTC. It specifies CVIRDTGEEQYF.

This clonotype was seen more than once but under ten times. The CDR3 protein is CSAGDWGGAPKGQYF. DNA for the CDR3: TGCAGTGCCGGCGATTGGGGGGGCGCTCCCAAGGGGCAGTACTTC. The rearrangement links TRBV20-1 to TRBJ2-7; D is perhaps TRBD2 (7 bases). This CDR3 contains 15 residues. Deletions cut 6 bases from V and 9 bases from J, with 27 bases between. The V gene's germline CDR1 is DFQATT and CDR2 SNEGSKA (reference sequence).

This clonotype came up a few times. The J gene is TRBJ1-2, the V gene TRBV7-9; D is perhaps TRBD1 (6 bases). The CDR3 extends over 15 amino acids. Germline values: CDR1 SEHNR, CDR2 FQNEAQ (reference sequence). Trimming stripped 5 bases from V and 1 base from J, with 14 bases between. The CDR3 sequence: CASSPTGTLNYGYTF. The CDR3 nucleotides read TGTGCCAGCAGCCCAACCGGGACACTTAACTATGGCTACACCTTC.

This clonotype was picked up many times. The chain employs TRBV5-1 and TRBJ1-4; no clear D gene. V lost 7 bases and J 2 bases, leaving 15 bases between the germline ends. This CDR3 comprises 15 residues. Germline values: CDR1 SGHRS, CDR2 YFSETQ. CDR3 coding DNA: TGCGCCAGCCGCCTTGGGGTATCGACTAATGAAAAACTGTTTTTT. This encodes CASRLGVSTNEKLFF.